This T cell receptor (beta chain) came from a study of blood T cell repertoires in COVID-19. As for the study in general: Sample material is recorded as cDNA or gDNA derived from T cells, B-cell-depleted T cells, or PBMCs.

Method: immunoSEQ multiplex PCR; TCRdb's copy keeps in-frame clones and lacks some. The sample lists 150,000 to 200,000 clones, roughly 85% occurring once. The receptor was derived from a woman in her seventies with acute or convalescent COVID-19. Input material: peripheral blood.

The CDR3 loop is CASSQFGTGNQPQHF. CDR3 nucleotides: TGTGCCAGTAGCCAATTCGGGACAGGGAATCAGCCCCAGCATTTT. J is TRBJ1-5 and V is TRBV19, with 9 bases matching TRBD1. The germline gives CDR1 LNHDA, CDR2 SQIVND (reference sequence). The J segment lost 4 bases and the V segment lost 6 bases, leaving 7 bases of the junction unmatched. CDR3 length: 15 residues.